These 9 T cell receptor beta chains originate from one sample sequenced in a study of CD8+ T cells in alopecia areata. cDNA reverse transcribed from extracted RNA served as the sequencing template. Profiling relied on immunoSEQ multiplex PCR, and the TCRdb table lists in-frame clones only, not all of them. Of roughly 150,000 clones in the sample, about 53% were seen once. The sample was CD8+ T cells sorted from blood, taken at week 0. The origin of the receptors is a human donor with alopecia areata.

This clone was counted a few times. The V gene is TRBV29-1, the J gene TRBJ1-2; no definite D call. V shed 5 bases and J shed 5 bases, with 6 bases lying between them. The CDR3 spans 10 residues. The germline V gene encodes CDR1 SQVTM and CDR2 ANQGSEA. The CDR3 DNA reads as TGCAGCGTTTCGTCGTATGGCTACACCTTC. Protein: CSVSSYGYTF.

As for this clone: Other DNA variants within this sample encode the same CDR3. This chain uses TRBV6-4 with TRBJ2-1; 10 nucleotides match TRBD2. Germline assignment: CDR1 MRHNA and CDR2 SNTAGT. The CDR3 consists of 14 residues. J lost 6 bases, V lost 2 bases, and 1 base had no gene match. The CDR3 sequence: CASSDSGGANEQFF. In DNA form, the CDR3 reads TGTGCCAGCAGTGACAGCGGGGGGGCCAATGAGCAGTTCTTC.

The chain couples TRBV7-3 to TRBJ1-1; no clear D. The CDR3 consists of 13 residues. V shed 1 base and J shed 1 base, with 4 bases lying between them. CDR1 SGHTA and CDR2 FQGTGA come from the germline V gene. In DNA, the CDR3 is TGTGCCAGCAGCTTAAGTCAGAACACTGAAGCTTTCTTT. The encoded protein is CASSLSQNTEAFF.

This clone was found a few times. This specimen includes other DNA sequences encoding the same CDR3. V usage is TRBV29-1 and J usage is TRBJ2-2; no firm D call. Looked up from germline, CDR1 is SQVTM and CDR2 is ANQGSEA. Between the trimmed V and J ends, which lost 6 bases and 4 bases, there was a span of 9 bases. The CDR3 has 12 residues. The CDR3 spells CSVLWGTGELFF. The CDR3 DNA follows: TGCAGCGTGCTGTGGGGCACCGGGGAGCTGTTTTTT.

V usage is TRBV30 and J usage is TRBJ1-1, with TRBD1 matching over 8 bases. Trimming cost V 5 bases and J 7 bases; bases outside gene matches: 9. This CDR3 spans 13 amino acids. CDR1 GTSNPN and CDR2 SVGIG come from the germline V gene (reference sequence). The CDR3 nucleotides read TGTGCCTGGTCGGCAACAGGGGGAAGTGAAGCTTTCTTT. This sequence encodes CAWSATGGSEAFF.

The DNA of the CDR3 is TGTGCCAGCAGCTCCCTGACTTTCAATGAGCAGTTCTTC. Amino acids: CASSSLTFNEQFF. The gene calls are TRBV7-8 and TRBJ2-1; D is undetermined. Per germline, CDR1 SGHVS and CDR2 FQNEAQ. The CDR3 covers 13 residues. V gave up 4 bases and J gave up 6 bases, with 10 bases separating them.

The chain uses TRBV29-1 and TRBJ2-7, with 9 bases lining up with TRBD1. Germline CDR1 SQVTM, CDR2 ANQGSEA. V was clipped by 0 bases and J by 5 bases; unmatched bases: 5. The CDR3 has 14 residues. CDR3 sequence reads: CSVEDPGQGHEQYF. The DNA of the CDR3 is TGCAGCGTTGAAGATCCGGGACAGGGCCACGAGCAGTACTTC.

The V and J genes are TRBV30 and TRBJ2-5; 7 bases map to TRBD1. This CDR3 has 19 residues. V shed 0 bases, J shed 5 bases, and the junction held 21 bases outside the gene matches. CDR1 is GTSNPN, CDR2 SVGIG, per germline (reference sequence). CDR3 bases: TGTGCCTGGAGTGTATATCCCCGGCGAACACCGGGACAGTGGGAGACCCAGTACTTC. The encoded protein is CAWSVYPRRTPGQWETQYF.

This clone was seen more than once but under ten times. J is TRBJ1-2 and V is TRBV4-1; 8 bases fit TRBD1. From germline, CDR1 is MGHRA and CDR2 YSYEKL. The CDR3 is made up of 17 amino acids. V trimming: 1 base; J trimming: 7 bases; junction bases outside the gene matches: 14. CDR3 DNA sequence: TGCGCCAGCAGCCAAGTCCTACAGGGGGATAAGGAGAGTGGCTACACCTTC. Translating gives CASSQVLQGDKESGYTF.